This T cell receptor (beta chain) was profiled in a study of T cells in Graves' hyperthyroidism and ophthalmopathy. There were TCR beta CDR3 regions amplified from RNA transcripts. The HTBI set primed first-round TCR CDR3 RT-PCR. TCRdb re-called the multiplex PCR reads through MiXCR, storing one row per CDR3 protein. The data hold under 350,000 distinct CDR3 sequences, with about a sixth observed a single time. The germline V gene encodes CDR1 SNHLY and CDR2 FYNNEI. The CDR3 covers 13 residues. As to this clonotype: This sequence may be a read error, since a much larger clone differs from it by one base. In this CDR3 the conserved last residue, phenylalanine or tryptophan, is missing, so a read error is likely.

This chain links TRBV2 with TRBJ1-2, with TRBD1 matching over 9 bases. The receptor comes from a woman between 55 and 75 years old with Graves' ophthalmopathy. Sequencing input: blood. CDR3: CTSSPGQGAGYTV. The CDR3 region has the DNA TGTACCAGCAGTCCGGGACAGGGAGCTGGCTACACCGTC.